The 21 T cell receptor beta chains presented below share a single source sample, sequenced in a study of cytomegalovirus exposure and HLA in healthy donors. The primer mix had 60 Vbeta and 13 Jbeta primers. TCRdb's copy holds only in-frame clones and misses some; the assay was immunoSEQ multiplex PCR. The data show roughly 100,000 clones, roughly 60% seen once. Input material: PBMCs. These receptors all come from a human donor in good health.

The chain recombines TRBV5-8 with TRBJ2-1, with 8 bases lining up with TRBD1. Trimming cost V 2 bases and J 8 bases; bases outside gene matches: 3. The CDR3 contains 13 residues. From germline, CDR1 is SGHTS and CDR2 YDEGEE. CDR3 loop: CASSLGQGYEQFF. The CDR3 nucleotides read TGTGCCAGCAGCTTAGGACAGGGCTATGAGCAGTTCTTC.

The chain joins TRBV5-4 to TRBJ2-3; TRBD1 might be the D (5 bases). The CDR3 is made up of 16 amino acids. Germline V gene sequence: CDR1 SGHNT, CDR2 YYREEE (reference sequence). The V and J ends lost 0 bases and 0 bases respectively, with 11 bases between them. In DNA, the CDR3 is TGTGCCAGCAGCTTGGTTGGGGCGAGGAGCACAGATACGCAGTATTTT. The encoded protein is CASSLVGARSTDTQYF. Full variable domain (remainder filled in from reference TRBV5-4 and TRBJ2-3): ETGVTQSPTHLIKTRGQQVTLRCSSQSGHNTVSWYQQALGQGPQFIFQYYREEENGRGNFPPRFSGLQFPNYSSELNVNALELDDSALYLCASSLVGARSTDTQYFGPGTRLTVL.

J is TRBJ2-2 and V is TRBV11-2, with 7 bases identical to TRBD2. Germline loops: CDR1 SGHAT, CDR2 FQNNGV. CDR3 size: 16 residues. J gave up 7 bases and V 2 bases, and 10 bases lay outside the gene matches. CDR3 protein: CASSLFAGRSLGELFF. CDR3 coding DNA: TGTGCCAGCAGCTTATTCGCCGGGAGGTCTCTCGGGGAGCTGTTTTTT.

The chain joins TRBV15 to TRBJ2-1; D is ambiguous. This CDR3 comprises 16 residues. Germline CDR1 is LNHNV and CDR2 is YYDKDF (reference sequence). Trimming removed 3 bases at V and 0 bases at J, with 12 bases between. The CDR3 DNA reads TGTGCCACCAGCAGGGGCTCTTTGGGCTCCTACAATGAGCAGTTCTTC. Amino acid sequence: CATSRGSLGSYNEQFF.

This clone has just one count. The CDR3 loop reads CATSTGPRGGYGKQFF. CDR3 nucleotide sequence: TGTGCCACCAGCACAGGACCCCGGGGAGGTTATGGTAAGCAGTTCTTC. The gene calls are TRBV15 and TRBJ2-1, with a weak D call TRBD2 (6 bases). The CDR3 loop spans 16 amino acids. V gave up 4 bases and J gave up 11 bases, with 24 bases separating them. The germline V gene encodes CDR1 LNHNV and CDR2 YYDKDF (reference sequence).

The chain uses TRBV7-3 and TRBJ2-7; 8 bases line up with TRBD1. V lost 5 bases to trimming and J lost 6 bases; unmatched junction nucleotides: 6. CDR3 length: 13 residues. Germline V CDR1 and CDR2: SGHTA, FQGTGA. DNA for the CDR3: TGTGCCAGCAGCCTGGGACAGGCGGGCGAGCAGTACTTC. It is translated as CASSLGQAGEQYF.

The chain recombines TRBV5-1 with TRBJ2-3; 9 bases agree with TRBD2. V was clipped by 0 bases and J by 7 bases; unmatched bases: 9. This CDR3 is built from 16 residues. From germline, CDR1 is SGHRS and CDR2 YFSETQ. CDR3 sequence: CASSLGLAGVLNTQYF. In DNA, the CDR3 is TGCGCCAGCAGCTTGGGGTTAGCGGGGGTCCTCAATACGCAGTATTTT.

J is TRBJ2-1 and V is TRBV6-6, with 10 bases lining up with TRBD2. The V gene's germline CDR1 is MNHNY and CDR2 SVGAGI (reference sequence). V was pared by 6 bases and J by 9 bases, with 5 bases of the junction left unmatched. CDR3 length equals 13 residues. CDR3 coding DNA: TGTGCCAGCAGGGCTAGCGGGAGTGTTGAGCAGTTCTTC. Its translation is CASRASGSVEQFF.

A single count supports this clone. The J gene is TRBJ1-1, the V gene TRBV6-1; D might be TRBD1 (6 bases). The V gene lost 2 bases and the J gene lost 6 bases, with 13 bases spanning the gap. The CDR3 runs to 14 residues. Germline values: CDR1 MNHNS, CDR2 SASEGT. CDR3 sequence reads: CASSEWGRWAEAFF. DNA for the CDR3: TGTGCCAGCAGTGAATGGGGGCGTTGGGCTGAAGCTTTCTTT.

The chain joins TRBV5-4 to TRBJ1-6; 8 bases are a match to TRBD1. This CDR3 is built from 15 residues. CDR1 and CDR2 from the germline V gene are SGHNT and YYREEE (reference sequence). Trimming at V came to 4 bases and at J to 5 bases, leaving 5 bases not matched to a gene. CDR3 DNA: TGTGCCAGCAGCCCCGGACAGGGACATAATTCACCCCTCCACTTT. This codes for CASSPGQGHNSPLHF.

The chain couples TRBV10-3 to TRBJ2-3, with D possibly matching TRBD2 (5 bases). The CDR3 extends over 14 amino acids. Germline V gene data show CDR1 as ENHRY and CDR2 as SYGVKD. The ends were cut back, 3 bases at V and 7 bases at J, with 14 bases in the middle. The CDR3 region is CAISDRREGNTQYF. The CDR3 DNA sequence: TGTGCCATCAGTGATCGACGAGAGGGAAATACGCAGTATTTT.

The chain joins TRBV19 to TRBJ1-3; D ambiguous. CDR1 is LNHDA and CDR2 is SQIVND in the germline V gene (reference sequence). Trimming pared 3 bases from V and 3 bases from J, leaving 3 bases between. CDR3 length: 12 amino acids. In DNA, the CDR3 is TGTGCCAGTAGTATTTATGGAAACACCATATATTTT. Encoded protein: CASSIYGNTIYF.

The rearrangement links TRBV5-5 to TRBJ1-2; TRBD1 might be the D (5 bases). V gave up 4 bases and J gave up 2 bases, with 9 bases separating them. This CDR3 is built from 13 residues. Germline CDR1 SGHKS, CDR2 YYEKEE (reference sequence). The CDR3 region has the DNA TGTGCCAGCAGCCCCCGACAGAACTATGGCTACACCTTC. Translation gives CASSPRQNYGYTF.

A few counts support this clone. V usage is TRBV19 and J usage is TRBJ2-7; 7 positions match TRBD1. Germline CDR1 is LNHDA and CDR2 is SQIVND (reference sequence). The CDR3 extends over 15 amino acids. With V trimmed by 6 bases and J by 3 bases, 11 bases remained unmatched. CDR3 nucleotide sequence: TGTGCCAGTAGCCCGGGACAGACATTCCTCTACGAGCAGTACTTC. Amino acid sequence: CASSPGQTFLYEQYF.

V is TRBV7-3 and J is TRBJ2-1; tentative D call: TRBD1 (5 bases). Trimming left V 2 bases short and J 6 bases short, with 14 bases between. CDR3 length equals 15 residues. Germline V gene lookup returns CDR1 SGHTA and CDR2 FQGTGA. CDR3 protein: CASSLRRAGLNEQFF. The CDR3 bases are TGTGCCAGCAGCTTACGCAGGGCCGGGCTCAATGAGCAGTTCTTC.

This chain uses TRBV10-3 with TRBJ1-1; D is possibly TRBD1 (6 bases). V was clipped by 0 bases and J by 0 bases, with 8 bases between them. CDR1 and CDR2 (germline): ENHRY, SYGVKD. The CDR3 covers 15 residues. The CDR3 reads CAISESHRVNTEAFF. The CDR3, as DNA: TGTGCCATCAGTGAGTCGCACAGGGTGAACACTGAAGCTTTCTTT.

The CDR3: CASSQDSNYGYTF. CDR3 nucleotide sequence: TGTGCCAGCTCACAAGACTCCAACTATGGCTACACCTTC. The chain combines TRBV18 with TRBJ1-2; D unclear. The V and J ends lost 4 bases and 2 bases respectively, with 8 bases between them. Per germline, CDR1 KGHSH and CDR2 LQKENI. The CDR3 spans 13 residues.

The V call is TRBV19, the J call TRBJ1-4, with D hard to call. The germline CDR1 and CDR2 sequences are LNHDA and SQIVND (reference sequence). V was trimmed by 1 base and J by 8 bases, leaving 17 bases between them. The CDR3 totals 16 residues. CDR3 nucleotides: TGTGCCAGTAGTATAGGTTTTCGGCAGGTAAAGGAAAAACTGTTTTTT. Protein: CASSIGFRQVKEKLFF. Supplemented by reference TRBV19 and TRBJ1-4, the full variable domain reads DGGITQSPKYLFRKEGQNVTLSCEQNLNHDAMYWYRQDPGQGLRLIYYSQIVNDFQKGDIAEGYSVSREKKESFPLTVTSAQKNPTAFYLCASSIGFRQVKEKLFFGSGTQLSVL.

The J gene is TRBJ2-3, the V gene TRBV28, with TRBD1 identical over 7 bases. Per the germline V gene, CDR1 is MDHEN and CDR2 is SYDVKM. The CDR3 is made up of 15 amino acids. Trimming cost V 5 bases and J 8 bases; bases outside gene matches: 13. CDR3 nucleotides: TGTGCCAGCAGTAAAAGACAGGGCAACATGGGTACGCAGTATTTT. Translation: CASSKRQGNMGTQYF. Filled out from reference TRBV28 and TRBJ2-3, the complete variable domain reads DVKVTQSSRYLVKRTGEKVFLECVQDMDHENMFWYRQDPGLGLRLIYFSYDVKMKEKGDIPEGYSVSREKKERFSLILESASTNQTSMYLCASSKRQGNMGTQYFGPGTRLTVL.

This rearrangement joins TRBV18 to TRBJ2-1; TRBD2 aligns across 8 bases. The CDR3 has 14 amino acids. Germline assignment: CDR1 KGHSH and CDR2 LQKENI. V lost 3 bases to trimming and J lost 6 bases; unmatched junction nucleotides: 4. This CDR3 reads CASSPGTSRNEQFF. The CDR3 region has the DNA TGTGCCAGCTCACCCGGGACTAGTCGCAATGAGCAGTTCTTC.

The CDR3 nucleotides are TGTGCCAGTAGTTGGATACAGGGGGCGAGGTACAATGAGCAGTTCTTC. It encodes CASSWIQGARYNEQFF. V and J are TRBV19 and TRBJ2-1; TRBD1 aligns across 9 bases. CDR3 length equals 16 residues. In germline, CDR1 is LNHDA, CDR2 SQIVND (reference sequence). J lost 4 bases, V lost 5 bases, and 9 bases had no gene match.